These T cell receptor beta chains were read from a single sample in a study of T-cell reconstitution after alpha-beta-depleted transplantation in children. TCRdb processed the PCR reads anew with MiXCR; each CDR3 protein has one entry. This sample carries 800,000 to 1,000,000 distinct CDR3 sequences, about 29% of them seen once, and the ten largest clones take roughly 30%. The sequenced sample was PBMCs, mostly from graft donor cells, obtained 360 days after TCRalphabeta/CD19-depleted stem cell transplant. These receptors were taken from a boy in the first two years of life who had a stem cell transplant for SCID, so the T cells may come from the graft donor. Both conserved end residues are part of each CDR3. D genes are given only for firm matches. Size values are once, few and many counts, or a class for expanded clones, and some rows have none.

size	V	D	J	CDR3	DNA
few	TRBV10-3	NA	TRBJ2-7	CAISESVSYEQYF	TGTGCCATCAGTGAGTCCGTTTCCTACGAGCAGTACTTC
NA	TRBV15	TRBD1	TRBJ1-5	CATRFTGGAFGGNQPQHF	TGTGCCACCAGGTTTACAGGGGGCGCGTTCGGTGGCAATCAGCCCCAGCATTTT
NA	TRBV7-8	NA	TRBJ2-7	CASSFNPFLTYEQYF	TGTGCCAGCAGCTTTAACCCATTCCTTACCTACGAGCAGTACTTC
NA	TRBV12-3/TRBV12-4	TRBD2	TRBJ2-5	CASRWTSGGSQETQYF	TGTGCCAGCAGATGGACTAGCGGGGGGTCCCAAGAGACCCAGTACTTC
NA	TRBV5-5	TRBD2	TRBJ2-7	CASTLTVTSSEQYF	TGTGCCAGCACCTTGACTGTGACTAGCAGCGAGCAGTACTTC
NA	TRBV28	TRBD2	TRBJ2-1	CASSPSGGRNEQFF	TGTGCCAGCAGTCCTAGCGGGGGTCGTAATGAGCAGTTCTTC
NA	TRBV29-1	NA	TRBJ1-1	CSIRRGGTEAFF	TGCAGCATCAGACGGGGCGGCACTGAAGCTTTCTTT
once	TRBV6-1	TRBD1	TRBJ1-2	CASSPGQGILNYGYTF	TGTGCCAGCAGCCCCGGACAGGGCATCCTTAACTATGGCTACACCTTC
NA	TRBV7-2	TRBD2	TRBJ2-3	CASSLTRSGTDTQYF	TGTGCCAGCAGCTTAACTCGTAGCGGGACAGATACGCAGTATTTT
NA	TRBV5-5	NA	TRBJ2-6	CASSSGPPKFNVLTF	TGTGCCAGCAGCTCCGGACCTCCAAAGTTCAACGTCCTGACTTTC
few	TRBV6-5	NA	TRBJ2-5	CASSSRGSGVPAKETQYF	TGTGCCAGCAGTTCCCGGGGTAGCGGAGTTCCCGCGAAAGAGACCCAGTACTTC
NA	TRBV4-1	NA	TRBJ2-1	CASSQDNRLNNEQFF	TGCGCCAGCAGCCAAGATAATCGGCTCAACAATGAGCAGTTCTTC
NA	TRBV7-3	TRBD1	TRBJ2-4	CASSLTGDSILAKNIQYF	TGTGCCAGCAGCTTAACGGGGGACAGTATCTTAGCCAAAAACATTCAGTACTTC
NA	TRBV6-5	TRBD2	TRBJ2-3	CASSYGGGPPGDTQYF	TGTGCCAGCAGTTACGGCGGGGGGCCTCCAGGAGATACGCAGTATTTT
NA	TRBV28	NA	TRBJ1-5	CASSSPWGDPQNQPQHF	TGTGCCAGCAGTTCTCCATGGGGGGACCCCCAGAATCAGCCCCAGCATTTT
many	TRBV28	NA	TRBJ1-6	CASSFDRGSYNSPLHF	TGTGCCAGCAGTTTCGACAGAGGCTCCTATAATTCACCCCTCCACTTT
NA	TRBV4-2	NA	TRBJ2-7	CASSQDRSYYEQYF	TGTGCCAGCAGCCAAGATCGGTCCTACTACGAGCAGTACTTC